The 16 T cell receptor beta chains presented below share a single source sample, sequenced in a study of technical replicates of blood from a few donors. Measured with immunoSEQ multiplex PCR; TCRdb has only the in-frame clones, and not every one. The data show around 17,000 clones, 82% seen once. Sequenced: PBMCs. The receptor source for this set is a human donor in good health. Some clones in this sample may be carry-over from other donors' samples.

The chain's CDR3 is CASSLGLAGVRETQYF. DNA of the CDR3: TGTGCCAGCAGCTTGGGACTAGCGGGAGTTCGAGAGACCCAGTACTTC. The chain joins TRBV11-2 to TRBJ2-5; 14 bases fit TRBD2. This CDR3 is 16 amino acids long. J gave up 4 bases and V 3 bases, and 4 bases lay outside the gene matches. Germline V gives CDR1 SGHAT, CDR2 FQNNGV.

The gene calls are TRBV5-4 and TRBJ2-3; 8 bases match TRBD2. Germline V lookup: CDR1 SGHNT, CDR2 YYREEE (reference sequence). The V segment lost 4 bases and the J segment 4 bases; nucleotides outside the gene matches: 8. The CDR3 spans 15 residues. The CDR3 loop reads CASSPFSSGSDTQYF. Written as DNA, the CDR3 is TGTGCCAGCAGCCCCTTTTCTAGCGGGTCAGATACGCAGTATTTT.

V is TRBV15 and J is TRBJ1-1; D is perhaps TRBD1 (6 bases). Germline V gene data show CDR1 as LNHNV and CDR2 as YYDKDF (reference sequence). With 3 bases removed from V and 1 base from J, the gap between germline ends came to 15 bases. CDR3 length equals 16 residues. The CDR3 DNA sequence: TGTGCCACCAGCAGGAACCTACAGGGACCGAACACTGAAGCTTTCTTT. This encodes CATSRNLQGPNTEAFF. Variable domain in full (rest from reference TRBV15 and TRBJ1-1): DAMVIQNPRYQVTQFGKPVTLSCSQTLNHNVMYWYQQKSSQAPKLLFHYYDKDFNNEADTPDNFQSRRPNTSFCFLDIRSPGLGDTAMYLCATSRNLQGPNTEAFFGQGTRLTVV.

The genes are TRBV6-1 and TRBJ2-1, with 14 bases fitting TRBD2. The CDR3 extends over 15 amino acids. Trimming at V came to 7 bases and at J to 4 bases, leaving 3 bases not matched to a gene. The V gene's germline CDR1 is MNHNS and CDR2 SASEGT. CDR3: CASTGLAGGYNEQFF. CDR3 DNA: TGTGCCAGCACAGGACTAGCGGGAGGTTACAATGAGCAGTTCTTC.

This chain connects TRBV19 to TRBJ1-5, with 8 nucleotides matching TRBD1. The length of the CDR3 is 15 residues. Germline V gives CDR1 LNHDA, CDR2 SQIVND (reference sequence). V was pared by 5 bases and J by 2 bases, with 5 bases of the junction left unmatched. CDR3 amino acids: CASSDGTGGNQPQHF. Written as DNA, the CDR3 is TGTGCCAGTAGTGACGGGACAGGTGGCAATCAGCCCCAGCATTTT. The complete variable domain, with remaining parts taken from reference TRBV19 and TRBJ1-5, reads DGGITQSPKYLFRKEGQNVTLSCEQNLNHDAMYWYRQDPGQGLRLIYYSQIVNDFQKGDIAEGYSVSREKKESFPLTVTSAQKNPTAFYLCASSDGTGGNQPQHFGDGTRLSIL.

J is TRBJ2-5 and V is TRBV28, with 7 positions matching TRBD2. Germline CDR1 reads MDHEN; CDR2 reads SYDVKM. V was clipped by 6 bases and J by 5 bases; unmatched bases: 12. The length of the CDR3 is 15 residues. The CDR3 DNA reads as TGTGCCAGCAGGCTAGGCGGGAGTCGCAAGGAGACCCAGTACTTC. It is translated as CASRLGGSRKETQYF.

This chain links TRBV10-3 with TRBJ2-2; 13 bases agree with TRBD2. Germline trimming cut 6 bases from V and 4 bases from J; bases unmatched to any gene: 11. The CDR3 loop spans 18 amino acids. Germline V CDR1 and CDR2: ENHRY, SYGVKD. The CDR3 DNA follows: TGTGCCATCAGCCGGACTAGCGGGAGTGGTGGAGTCACCGGGGAGCTGTTTTTT. Protein: CAISRTSGSGGVTGELFF.

The chain couples TRBV10-2 to TRBJ2-5; 8 positions match TRBD2. V lost 6 bases to trimming and J lost 2 bases; unmatched junction nucleotides: 5. The CDR3 covers 14 residues. CDR1 is WSHSY and CDR2 is SAAADI in the germline V gene. The CDR3 region is CASRGLAGQETQYF. CDR3 in DNA: TGCGCCAGCAGGGGTTTAGCGGGACAAGAGACCCAGTACTTC.

The chain uses TRBV30 and TRBJ1-4; a weak D match, TRBD1 (5 bases). V shed 0 bases and J shed 8 bases, with 13 bases lying between them. CDR1 GTSNPN and CDR2 SVGIG come from the germline V gene (reference sequence). The CDR3 consists of 14 residues. The CDR3 nucleotides read TGTGCCTGGAGTGTACTAGCGGGGGGAGAAAAACTGTTTTTT. It encodes CAWSVLAGGEKLFF.

This sequence joins TRBV2 and TRBJ1-3; maybe TRBD1 (5 bases). The germline V and J ends were trimmed by 6 bases and 3 bases, with 9 bases remaining between them. Germline V CDR1 and CDR2: SNHLY, FYNNEI. CDR3 length equals 13 residues. CDR3 DNA sequence: TGTGCCAGCAGGGGGGACTTTGGAAACACCATATATTTT. Its protein is CASRGDFGNTIYF.

This chain connects TRBV6-1 to TRBJ1-5, with 12 bases fitting TRBD1. Per the germline V gene, CDR1 is MNHNS and CDR2 is SASEGT. V lost 6 bases to trimming and J lost 6 bases; unmatched junction nucleotides: 6. The CDR3 totals 15 residues. The CDR3 spells CASRSGTGGGQPQHF. The CDR3 DNA reads as TGTGCCAGCAGATCCGGGACAGGGGGCGGTCAGCCCCAGCATTTT.

The rearrangement uses TRBV13 and TRBJ2-4, with D maybe TRBD1 (6 bases). Per the germline V gene, CDR1 is PRHDT and CDR2 is FYEKMQ (reference sequence). CDR3 size: 14 residues. The V gene lost 6 bases and the J gene lost 8 bases, with 17 bases spanning the gap. The CDR3 spells CASSSQGLGDIQYF. CDR3 DNA sequence: TGTGCCAGCAGTTCTCAGGGGCTGGGGGACATTCAGTACTTC.

CDR3 amino acids: CASSEWDSYEQYF. The CDR3 nucleotides read TGTGCCAGCAGTGAGTGGGACAGCTACGAGCAGTACTTC. The chain couples TRBV6-1 to TRBJ2-7; TRBD1 aligns across 7 bases. V gave up 3 bases and J gave up 3 bases; unmatched junction bases: 2. The V gene's germline CDR1 is MNHNS and CDR2 SASEGT. The CDR3 loop spans 13 amino acids.

The chain combines TRBV5-4 with TRBJ2-5; 11 nucleotides agree with TRBD2. The CDR3 has 16 amino acids. J was trimmed by 5 bases and V by 0 bases; bases with no gene match: 6. Germline values: CDR1 SGHNT, CDR2 YYREEE (reference sequence). In DNA, the CDR3 is TGTGCCAGCAGCTTGGAAGTAGCGGGAGGGGGGGAGACCCAGTACTTC. Its protein is CASSLEVAGGGETQYF. Together with reference TRBV5-4 and TRBJ2-5, the CDR3 gives the full variable domain: ETGVTQSPTHLIKTRGQQVTLRCSSQSGHNTVSWYQQALGQGPQFIFQYYREEENGRGNFPPRFSGLQFPNYSSELNVNALELDDSALYLCASSLEVAGGGETQYFGPGTRLLVL.

The V and J genes are TRBV18 and TRBJ2-5, with 12 bases that match TRBD1. The CDR3 consists of 17 residues. In germline, CDR1 is KGHSH, CDR2 LQKENI. Trimming removed 0 bases from V and 3 bases from J; junction bases left unmatched: 5. CDR3 sequence (DNA): TGTGCCAGCTCACCACCCTCCGGGACAGGGGGCGAAGAGACCCAGTACTTC. Translated: CASSPPSGTGGEETQYF.

The chain uses TRBV19 and TRBJ1-2; D is perhaps TRBD1 (6 bases). This CDR3 has 15 residues. Trimming left V 5 bases short and J 7 bases short, with 20 bases between. Germline lookup yields CDR1 LNHDA and CDR2 SQIVND (reference sequence). CDR3 sequence: CASSSPPGGLAGYTF. CDR3 coding DNA: TGTGCCAGTAGTTCTCCCCCCGGGGGGCTGGCTGGCTACACCTTC.